This TCR beta chain emerged from a study of cytomegalovirus exposure and HLA in healthy donors. The CDR3 has 15 amino acids. V dropped 2 bases and J dropped 2; count of bases not matched to a gene: 2. Germline CDR1 MNHNY, CDR2 SVGAGI (reference sequence). The study's findings and limits: Across donors, most TCRs were seen rarely, yet some public ones were widespread. There were reportedly fewer N-insertions in an Asian-associated ancestry cluster than the roughly 700-donor mean, in a later analysis. Exclusion as indistinguishable affected some V segments, including TRBV6-2 and TRBV6-3.

PCR amplification relied on 60 Vbeta primers (plus 13 Jbeta primers). TCRdb's table, derived via immunoSEQ multiplex PCR, lists solely in-frame clones and lacks some. The data contain around 180,000 clones, 70% to 85% of them singletons. This clone was picked up one time. Antigen specificity is unknown. The source material was PBMCs. The receptor was derived from a woman aged 30 to 39 in good health and CMV-seropositive. The chain combines TRBV6-6 with TRBJ2-1; TRBD2 agrees at 8 bases. The CDR3 reads CASSYPGLAYNEQFF. Here the CDR3 DNA reads TGTGCCAGCAGTTACCCGGGACTAGCCTACAATGAGCAGTTCTTC.